The 10 T cell receptor beta chains below come from one sample, sequenced in a study of Ad26.COV2.S vaccination and SARS-CoV-2 variants. Repertoires were generated with immunoSEQ multiplex PCR, while TCRdb's copy carries only in-frame clones and drops some. This table has hundreds of thousands of clones, around 92% appearing once. Documented treatment: some 20 received Ad26.COV2.S at low or high dose, single or two shots; several received placebo; per-sample allocation not given. After the first vaccine or placebo injection, samples were drawn on day 63. The specimen was peripheral blood, collected in a trial of Ad26.COV2.S vaccine versus placebo. The receptors stem from a person aged 18 to 65 who received the Ad26.COV2.S COVID-19 vaccine or a placebo.

The J gene is TRBJ2-3, the V gene TRBV6-4; D is possibly TRBD1 (6 bases). V was pared by 6 bases and J by 1 base, with 17 bases between. This CDR3 is 16 amino acids long. The germline gives CDR1 MRHNA, CDR2 SNTAGT. Written as DNA, the CDR3 is TGTGCCAGCAGCCCTGACAGGAATTGGGGCACAGATACGCAGTATTTT. This sequence encodes CASSPDRNWGTDTQYF.

The chain links TRBV18 to TRBJ1-1; 7 bases agree with TRBD1. V was pared by 3 bases and J by 6 bases, with 10 bases of the junction left unmatched. Germline values: CDR1 KGHSH, CDR2 LQKENI. This CDR3 comprises 15 residues. The chain's CDR3 is CASSPRETGMSEAFF. The DNA of the CDR3 is TGTGCCAGCTCACCGCGTGAGACAGGGATGTCTGAAGCTTTCTTT.

The chain uses TRBV6-5 and TRBJ2-1, with D perhaps TRBD1 or TRBD2 (5 bases each). Germline V CDR1 and CDR2: MNHEY, SVGAGI. This CDR3 region has 15 residues. V lost 2 bases and J lost 5, with 13 bases in between. CDR3 loop: CASSYGTRSNNEQFF. The CDR3 coding sequence is TGTGCCAGCAGTTACGGGACCAGGTCAAACAATGAGCAGTTCTTC.

J is TRBJ1-1 and V is TRBV3-1 (or the pseudogene TRBV3-2); perhaps TRBD1 as D (5 bases). The CDR3 contains 14 residues. V lost 4 bases, J lost 4 bases, and 13 bases lay in between. Germline-derived CDR1 and CDR2 are LGHDT and YNNKEL (reference sequence). The CDR3 loop is CASSLGPLSTEAFF. Here the CDR3 DNA reads TGTGCCAGCAGCCTGGGACCATTGAGCACTGAAGCTTTCTTT.

This chain uses TRBV7-8 with TRBJ1-1; D is uncertain. Germline loops: CDR1 SGHVS, CDR2 FQNEAQ. The CDR3 sequence is 11 residues long. V shed 5 bases and J shed 8 bases, with 9 bases lying between them. The CDR3 region is CASSARLEAFF. The CDR3 nucleotides read TGTGCCAGCAGCGCCCGACTGGAAGCTTTCTTT.

This chain uses TRBV18 with TRBJ2-2; D is ambiguous. There are 14 residues in the CDR3. Germline-derived CDR1 and CDR2 are KGHSH and LQKENI. V gave up 2 bases and J gave up 8 bases, with 12 bases separating them. The CDR3 nucleotides are TGTGCCAGCTCACCAGAGATAAAGGCTGGGGAGCTGTTTTTT. It encodes CASSPEIKAGELFF.

J is TRBJ2-2 and V is TRBV30; tentatively, D is TRBD1 (6 bases). This CDR3 contains 15 residues. V dropped 4 bases and J dropped 1 base, with 13 bases sitting between them. The germline gives CDR1 GTSNPN, CDR2 SVGIG (reference sequence). The CDR3 here is CAWNRDILNTGELFF. The CDR3 nucleotides are TGTGCCTGGAACCGGGACATTCTGAACACCGGGGAGCTGTTTTTT.

This clone was recorded only once. The genes are TRBV19 and TRBJ1-6; 9 bases are shared with TRBD1. Germline V gene lookup returns CDR1 LNHDA and CDR2 SQIVND (reference sequence). J lost 1 base, V lost 5 bases, and 3 bases had no gene match. The CDR3 contains 16 residues. The CDR3 nucleotides are TGTGCCAGTAGTTCCGGGACAGGGTCCTATAATTCACCCCTCCACTTT. The encoded protein is CASSSGTGSYNSPLHF.

The J gene is TRBJ2-7, the V gene TRBV30; D gene uncertain. Germline CDR1 GTSNPN, CDR2 SVGIG (reference sequence). The CDR3 totals 13 residues. V was cut by 3 bases and J by 0 bases, with 9 bases left in between. The CDR3 is CAWSRRDSYEQYF. The CDR3 DNA sequence: TGTGCCTGGAGCCGAAGAGACTCCTACGAGCAGTACTTC.

The sample holds one count of this clone. The CDR3 spells CAISLEGTDTQYF. In DNA, the CDR3 is TGTGCCATCAGTTTAGAGGGCACAGATACGCAGTATTTT. The rearrangement uses TRBV10-3 and TRBJ2-3, with D uncertain. The V and J ends lost 5 bases and 1 base respectively, with 7 bases between them. Per the germline V gene, CDR1 is ENHRY and CDR2 is SYGVKD. The CDR3 loop spans 13 amino acids.